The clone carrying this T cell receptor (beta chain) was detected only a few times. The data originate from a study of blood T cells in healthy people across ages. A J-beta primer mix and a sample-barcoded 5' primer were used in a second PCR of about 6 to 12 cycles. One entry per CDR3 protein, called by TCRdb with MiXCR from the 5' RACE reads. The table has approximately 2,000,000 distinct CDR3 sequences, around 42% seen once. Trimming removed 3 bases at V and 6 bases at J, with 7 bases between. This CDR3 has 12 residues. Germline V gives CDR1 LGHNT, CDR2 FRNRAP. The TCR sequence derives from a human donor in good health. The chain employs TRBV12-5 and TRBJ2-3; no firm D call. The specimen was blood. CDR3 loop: CASGFRRDTQYF. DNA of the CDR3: TGTGCTAGTGGTTTTCGGCGGGATACGCAGTATTTT. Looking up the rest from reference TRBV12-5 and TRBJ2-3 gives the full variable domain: DARVTQTPRHKVTEMGQEVTMRCQPILGHNTVFWYRQTMMQGLELLAYFRNRAPLDDSGMPKDRFSAEMPDATLATLKIQPSEPRDSAVYFCASGFRRDTQYFGPGTRLTVL.